This T cell receptor beta chain originates from a study of CD8 T cells in Susac syndrome. V was clipped by 1 base and J by 7 bases, with 10 bases between them. The CDR3 runs 13 residues. The V gene's germline CDR1 is SGHNT and CDR2 YENEEA. Reverse transcription of about 0.5 to 1 ug RNA was carried out with random hexamers. MiXCR, applied by TCRdb to the immunoSEQ multiplex PCR reads, yields one record per CDR3 protein. This table has 120,000 to 150,000 distinct CDR3 sequences, under 97% appearing once. The sequence was obtained from a human donor with Susac syndrome. The V call is TRBV11-3, the J call TRBJ2-5; maybe TRBD2 (5 bases). The sample comprised CD4+ T cells from PBMCs. The CDR3 DNA is TGTGCCAGCAGCTTAGGAGGGTCTCGGACCCAGTACTTC. Translated: CASSLGGSRTQYF. Looking up the rest from reference TRBV11-3 and TRBJ2-5 gives the full variable domain: EAGVVQSPRYKIIEKKQPVAFWCNPISGHNTLYWYLQNLGQGPELLIRYENEEAVDDSQLPKDRFSAERLKGVDSTLKIQPAELGDSAVYLCASSLGGSRTQYFGPGTRLLVL.